This T cell receptor beta chain appears in the sequencing data of a study of Graves' ophthalmopathy and Graves' hyperthyroidism (dated 2018 in TCRdb). Study-level background: Peripheral blood samples were taken at the time of initial diagnosis, before any treatment was given. To tell Graves' ophthalmopathy apart from Graves' hyperthyroidism, and to predict which patients would progress to ophthalmopathy, the study relied on TCR beta repertoire signatures. In total, 135 blood samples were TCR-sequenced: fewer than 50 ophthalmopathy, some 75 hyperthyroidism and about 17 hyperthyroidism-to-ophthalmopathy patients. To explore V-J signatures distinguishing ophthalmopathy from hyperthyroidism, a discovery set of 100 or so patients (about 41 ophthalmopathy, over 55 stable hyperthyroidism) was enrolled. The independent validation cohort included approximately 19 hyperthyroidism patients plus 17 patients who later progressed from hyperthyroidism to ophthalmopathy. T-cell repertoires of thyroid tissue and blood were compared in a handful of hyperthyroidism patients. After sampling, hyperthyroidism patients received methimazole starting at 30 mg daily, and ophthalmopathy patients received high-dose intravenous methylprednisolone. The 100 discovery patients were divided at random into training and test sets in a 7:3 ratio.

Patients with ophthalmopathy had moderately to severely active disease, with a Clinical Activity Score of 3 or more, a NOSPECS grade of 4 or more, and a disease duration of less than 3 months. Patients with other autoimmune diseases, uncontrolled infections, pregnancy or lactation were excluded. Clinical symptoms, serum thyroxine, TRAb, thyroid ultrasound and orbital computed tomography formed the basis of the diagnosis. PBMCs were isolated from more than 8 ml of fresh peripheral blood by Ficoll-Paque density gradient centrifugation. Total RNA was extracted using Trizol reagent, and RNA quality was checked on an Agilent 2100 Bioanalyzer. This clonotype came up many times. Its antigen remains undetermined. No quality values exist for individual bases; no much larger clone is one base distant. Deletion took 4 bases off V and 1 base off J, with a span of 11 bases between the germline ends. The germline V gene (reference sequence) supplies CDR1 SGHKS and CDR2 YYEKEE. Inclusive of the bounding cysteine and phenylalanine, the CDR3 is 15 residues long. Just CDR3 DNA is preserved here, 45 bases in frame from base 1.

For repertoire sequencing, the TCR beta CDR3 regions were amplified from RNA transcripts. HTBI primers and the Qiagen OneStep RT-PCR kit were used in a first-round RT-PCR, which was followed by a second-round multiplex PCR, size selection and purification. The libraries underwent paired-end sequencing with 100 bp reads on an Illumina HiSeq2000. On the authors' methods: SOAPnuke was used for read processing, and reads with adapters, uncalled bases, a mean Phred below 15, or no exact constant-primer or identifier match were discarded. COPE v1.2.5 was used to merge the high-quality paired reads. Unique nucleotide sequences were defined as clonotypes and aligned to IMGT TRB V, D and J references using MiTCR v1.1. The analysis was limited to V-J combinations with a frequency above 0.0001, which together covered approximately 99% of the repertoires. For each V-J combination, a TCR clonal expansion and chaos score was defined as the ratio of F50 clonal expansion to chaos observed in the TCRdist matrix. Welch's t-statistics and random forest were used to reduce features to about a dozen V-J combinations, which were fed into a naive Bayes classifier. The similarity between thyroid and blood repertoires was quantified using the Morisita-Horn index. TCRdb reran the public reads through fastp at Q25 and MiXCR, keeping productive beta chains. Rows matching on CDR3 protein sequence are summarized as one entry with the most common DNA and genes. TCRdb's processing, not the study's, gives the V and J calls here. Across this sample there are approximately 210,000 distinct CDR3 sequences, with over 25% seen only once. The top ten hold approximately 9.6% of the sample.

Paper-wide results and their limitations: Ophthalmopathy was separated from stable hyperthyroidism by the 13-signature model with more than 85% sensitivity and 81% to 84% specificity in cross-validation and with 80%/75% in the test set. Sample size was not predetermined statistically, and investigators were not blinded to group allocation. In validation, the model predicted ophthalmopathy progression with more than 55% sensitivity and approximately 72% specificity; fewer than 15 predicted patients were CT-confirmed with GO in a median of 6.5 months. Most of the expanded thyroid clonotypes with a frequency above 0.001 were also detected in blood, and it was suggested that the thyroid immune response may be reflected by blood repertoires.

Input material: peripheral blood. The chain is encoded by TRBV5-5 joined to TRBJ2-2; TRBD1 is a weak D gene call, 6 bases matching. This clonotype originated in a man aged 45-65 years with Graves' ophthalmopathy. Donor details come from another sample of the same person, matched by shared clones. In nucleotides, the sequence is TGTGCCAGCAGCGAAGTGACAGGGAACACCGGGGAGCTGTTTTTT. Its protein is CASSEVTGNTGELFF.